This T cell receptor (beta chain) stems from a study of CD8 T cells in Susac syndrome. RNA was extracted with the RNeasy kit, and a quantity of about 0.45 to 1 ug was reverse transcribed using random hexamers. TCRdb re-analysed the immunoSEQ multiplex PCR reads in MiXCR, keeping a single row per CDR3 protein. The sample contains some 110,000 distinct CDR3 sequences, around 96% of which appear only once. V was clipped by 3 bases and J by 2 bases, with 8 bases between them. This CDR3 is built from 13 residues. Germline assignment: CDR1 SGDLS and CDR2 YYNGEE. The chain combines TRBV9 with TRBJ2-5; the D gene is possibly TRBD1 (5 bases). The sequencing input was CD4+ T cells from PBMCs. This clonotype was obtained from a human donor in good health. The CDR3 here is CASSGTPQETQYF. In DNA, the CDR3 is TGTGCCAGCAGCGGGACACCTCAAGAGACCCAGTACTTC. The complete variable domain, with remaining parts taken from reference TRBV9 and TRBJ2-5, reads DSGVTQTPKHLITATGQRVTLRCSPRSGDLSVYWYQQSLDQGLQFLIQYYNGEERAKGNILERFSAQQFPDLHSELNLSSLELGDSALYFCASSGTPQETQYFGPGTRLLVL.